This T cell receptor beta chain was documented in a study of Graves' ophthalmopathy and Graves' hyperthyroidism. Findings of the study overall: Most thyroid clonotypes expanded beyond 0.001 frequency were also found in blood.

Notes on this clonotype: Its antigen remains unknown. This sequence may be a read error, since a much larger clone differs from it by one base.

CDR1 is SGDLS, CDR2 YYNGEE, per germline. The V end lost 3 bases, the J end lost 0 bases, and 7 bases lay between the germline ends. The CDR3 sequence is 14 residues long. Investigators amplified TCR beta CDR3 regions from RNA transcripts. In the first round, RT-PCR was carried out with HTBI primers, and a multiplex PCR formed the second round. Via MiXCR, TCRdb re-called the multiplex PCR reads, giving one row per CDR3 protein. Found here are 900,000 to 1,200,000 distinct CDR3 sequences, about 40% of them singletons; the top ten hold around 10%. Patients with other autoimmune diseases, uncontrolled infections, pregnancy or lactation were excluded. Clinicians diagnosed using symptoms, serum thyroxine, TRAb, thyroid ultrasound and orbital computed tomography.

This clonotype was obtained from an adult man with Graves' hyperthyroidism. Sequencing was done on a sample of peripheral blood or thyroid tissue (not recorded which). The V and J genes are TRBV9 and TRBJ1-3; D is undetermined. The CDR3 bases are TGTGCCAGCAGCGATCAGATCTCTGGAAACACCATATATTTT. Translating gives CASSDQISGNTIYF.